These 17 T cell receptor beta chains share one sample of origin, sequenced in a study of identical twins. One entry per CDR3 protein results from TCRdb running MiXCR on the 5' RACE reads. The sample has about 570,000 distinct CDR3 sequences; just under 10% are singletons. The same data also went into a second study, on yellow fever vaccine responses in identical twins.

The sequenced material came from PBMCs. All receptors derive from a woman under 30 in good health.

This clonotype was seen repeatedly, ten times or more. The chain has TRBV3-1 and TRBJ2-3; D remains unclear. Germline CDR1 is LGHDT and CDR2 is YNNKEL (reference sequence). Between the trimmed V and J ends, which lost 6 bases and 4 bases, there was a span of 5 bases. The CDR3 contains 11 residues. This chain's CDR3 is CASSQADTQYF. For the CDR3, the DNA is TGTGCCAGCAGTCAGGCAGATACGCAGTATTTT.

This clonotype was observed a few times. The chain links TRBV5-1 to TRBJ2-1; no clear D. Germline CDR1 and CDR2: SGHRS and YFSETQ. Trimming stripped 0 bases from V and 10 bases from J, with 14 bases between. The CDR3 covers 14 residues. This CDR3 reads CASSLAQIQGEQFF. CDR3 in DNA: TGCGCCAGCAGCTTGGCTCAGATCCAAGGGGAGCAGTTCTTC. Full variable domain (remainder filled in from reference TRBV5-1 and TRBJ2-1): KAGVTQTPRYLIKTRGQQVTLSCSPISGHRSVSWYQQTPGQGLQFLFEYFSETQRNKGNFPGRFSGRQFSNSRSEMNVSTLELGDSALYLCASSLAQIQGEQFFGPGTRLTVL.

Ten or more counts support this clonotype. This CDR3 is CASRPDRGSSPLHF. For the CDR3, the DNA is TGCGCCAGCAGACCGGACAGGGGTAGTTCACCCCTCCACTTT. V gene TRBV5-1 combines with J gene TRBJ1-6; 9 nucleotides agree with TRBD1. Germline lookup yields CDR1 SGHRS and CDR2 YFSETQ. V dropped 5 bases and J dropped 9; count of bases not matched to a gene: 6. CDR3 size: 14 residues.

This clonotype was detected ten times or more. V is TRBV20-1 and J is TRBJ2-7; D gene uncertain. V lost 0 bases, J lost 6 bases, and 12 bases lay in between. CDR3 length: 13 amino acids. Germline V gives CDR1 DFQATT, CDR2 SNEGSKA (reference sequence). The chain's CDR3 is CSARDLLLGEQYF. The CDR3 region has the DNA TGCAGTGCTAGAGACCTTTTGCTCGGCGAGCAGTACTTC.

The gene calls are TRBV12-3 or TRBV12-4 and TRBJ2-3; 10 bases fit TRBD2. V was pared by 6 bases and J by 4 bases, with 7 bases of the junction left unmatched. The CDR3 is 15 amino acids. The CDR3 DNA sequence: TGTGCCAGCAGGTCTAGCGGGAGAATGCCAGATACGCAGTATTTT. Protein product: CASRSSGRMPDTQYF.

In its sample, this clonotype was seen a few times. The V call is TRBV12-3 or TRBV12-4, the J call TRBJ2-1; 9 bases are a match to TRBD1. This CDR3 has 17 amino acids. The ends lost 6 bases at V and 6 bases at J; junction bases unmatched: 15. CDR3 sequence reads: CASRTRGTGQGFNEQFF. The CDR3 bases are TGTGCCAGCAGGACAAGAGGGACAGGGCAGGGGTTCAATGAGCAGTTCTTC.

The table lists this clonotype with a few counts. The chain recombines TRBV6-5 with TRBJ2-1; D is unclear. This CDR3 contains 12 residues. The ends were cut back, 6 bases at V and 8 bases at J, with 11 bases in the middle. The V gene's germline CDR1 is MNHEY and CDR2 SVGAGI. CDR3 sequence reads: CASSKGWDEQFF. CDR3 coding DNA: TGTGCCAGCAGCAAGGGATGGGATGAGCAGTTCTTC.

This clonotype was counted a few times. The genes are TRBV6-2 or TRBV6-3 and TRBJ2-1, with TRBD2 matching over 10 bases. Germline CDR1 reads MNHEY; CDR2 reads SVGEGT. V lost 0 bases and J lost 10; bases outside the gene matches: 12. This CDR3 spans 17 amino acids. The CDR3 protein is CASSYSGGLAGAGEQFF. The CDR3 DNA reads TGTGCCAGCAGTTACTCAGGTGGTCTAGCGGGAGCTGGGGAGCAGTTCTTC.

This clonotype came up a few times. The chain joins TRBV6-1 to TRBJ2-7, with D possibly matching TRBD2 (6 bases). The CDR3 is 15 amino acids. Germline CDR1 MNHNS, CDR2 SASEGT. The germline V and J ends were trimmed by 6 bases and 5 bases, with 20 bases remaining between them. The CDR3 here is CASRLSGHLGHEQYF. Written as DNA, the CDR3 is TGTGCCAGCAGGCTAAGCGGGCATTTGGGGCACGAGCAGTACTTC.

This clonotype has ten or more counts. V and J are TRBV7-2 and TRBJ2-1; TRBD2 agrees at 10 bases. Germline assignment: CDR1 SGHTA and CDR2 FQGNSA. The CDR3 has 17 residues. The V gene end was trimmed by 3 bases and the J gene end by 3 bases; junction bases not matched to a gene: 8. The DNA of the CDR3 is TGTGCCAGCAGCTTTATACCTAGCGGGGGCAACTACAATGAGCAGTTCTTC. It specifies CASSFIPSGGNYNEQFF. Supplemented by reference TRBV7-2 and TRBJ2-1, the full variable domain reads GAGVSQSPSNKVTEKGKDVELRCDPISGHTALYWYRQSLGQGLEFLIYFQGNSAPDKSGLPSDRFSAERTGGSVSTLTIQRTQQEDSAVYLCASSFIPSGGNYNEQFFGPGTRLTVL.

Many counts were recorded for this clonotype. The rearrangement links TRBV6-1 to TRBJ1-6, with D unresolved. V was shortened by 5 bases and J by 4 bases, with 15 bases between the two germline ends. Germline values: CDR1 MNHNS, CDR2 SASEGT. The CDR3 has 16 amino acids. CDR3 amino acids: CASSTEGRSYNSPLHF. The CDR3, as DNA: TGTGCCAGCAGTACGGAGGGCCGTTCATATAATTCACCCCTCCACTTT.

This clonotype came up a few times. The J gene is TRBJ2-4, the V gene TRBV7-2; D ambiguous. V lost 2 bases and J lost 0, with 8 bases in between. The CDR3 is made up of 15 amino acids. Germline lookup yields CDR1 SGHTA and CDR2 FQGNSA. The CDR3 loop reads CASSLPDLAKNIQYF. The CDR3, as DNA: TGTGCCAGCAGCTTACCGGATTTAGCCAAAAACATTCAGTACTTC.

In its sample, this clonotype was seen many times. The chain combines TRBV5-5 with TRBJ2-2, with TRBD2 as a possible D gene (6 bases). This CDR3 is 16 amino acids long. Between the trimmed V and J ends, which lost 0 bases and 7 bases, there was a span of 16 bases. CDR1 is SGHKS, CDR2 YYEKEE, per germline (reference sequence). The CDR3 region has the DNA TGTGCCAGCAGCTTGGCGCGGGGTGACGGAAACGGGGAGCTGTTTTTT. It encodes CASSLARGDGNGELFF.

This clonotype has a handful of counts. V and J are TRBV14 and TRBJ2-2; the D gene is possibly TRBD1 (5 bases). Germline lookup yields CDR1 SGHDN and CDR2 FVKESK. V shed 0 bases and J shed 1 base, with 12 bases lying between them. The CDR3 is 17 residues long. In DNA, the CDR3 is TGTGCCAGCAGCCAAGATTCAGGGCGCTGGAACACCGGGGAGCTGTTTTTT. Translating gives CASSQDSGRWNTGELFF.

This clonotype was seen once. The junction and the germline gene differ at one end; a read error may be behind it. The chain employs TRBV7-2 and TRBJ2-7; D might be TRBD2 (5 bases). The CDR3 loop spans 14 amino acids. The germline V gene encodes CDR1 SGHTA and CDR2 FQGNSA. The CDR3: CASSLAGSSCEQYF. The DNA for the CDR3 is TGTGCCAGCAGCTTAGCGGGGAGCTCCTGCGAGCAGTACTTC.

This clonotype has ten or more counts. V usage is TRBV11-2 and J usage is TRBJ2-3; D gene ambiguous. This CDR3 is built from 15 residues. Deletions cut 2 bases from V and 0 bases from J, with 9 bases between. Per germline, CDR1 SGHAT and CDR2 FQNNGV. As DNA, the CDR3 is TGTGCCAGCAGCTTAATTGGGGTTAGCACAGATACGCAGTATTTT. Protein product: CASSLIGVSTDTQYF.

The V gene is TRBV7-9, the J gene TRBJ2-7, with D hard to call. Germline V gene data show CDR1 as SEHNR and CDR2 as FQNEAQ (reference sequence). V was trimmed by 2 bases and J by 9 bases, leaving 14 bases between them. This CDR3 comprises 13 residues. The CDR3 sequence is CASSLQTGLGQYF. CDR3 nucleotides: TGTGCCAGCAGCTTACAGACGGGCCTAGGGCAGTACTTC.